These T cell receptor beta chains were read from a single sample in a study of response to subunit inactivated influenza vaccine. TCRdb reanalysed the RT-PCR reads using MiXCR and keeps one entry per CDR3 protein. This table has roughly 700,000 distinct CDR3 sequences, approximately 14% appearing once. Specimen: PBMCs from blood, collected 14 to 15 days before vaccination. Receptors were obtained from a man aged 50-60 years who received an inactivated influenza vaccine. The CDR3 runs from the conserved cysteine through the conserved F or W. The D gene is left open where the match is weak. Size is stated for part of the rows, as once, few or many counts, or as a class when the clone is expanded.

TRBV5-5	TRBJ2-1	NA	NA	CASSSEGRKSYNEQFF	TGTGCCAGCAGCTCAGAAGGGCGCAAATCCTACAATGAGCAGTTCTTC
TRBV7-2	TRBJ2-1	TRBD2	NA	CASSSTGTSGGYNEQFF	TGTGCCAGCAGCTCCACGGGGACTAGCGGGGGTTACAATGAGCAGTTCTTC
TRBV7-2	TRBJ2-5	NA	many	CASSLRGGAGWGETQYF	TGTGCCAGCAGCTTACGTGGGGGTGCGGGATGGGGAGAGACCCAGTACTTC
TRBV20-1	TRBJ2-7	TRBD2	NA	CRAPLAGGPYEQYF	TGCAGAGCCCCACTAGCGGGAGGACCCTACGAGCAGTACTTC
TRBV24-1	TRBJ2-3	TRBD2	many	CATSETGTSATDTQYF	TGTGCCACCAGTGAGACCGGGACTAGCGCTACAGATACGCAGTATTTT
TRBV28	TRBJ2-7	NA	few	CASRPPVSSYEQYF	TGTGCCAGCAGACCCCCGGTGTCTTCCTACGAGCAGTACTTC
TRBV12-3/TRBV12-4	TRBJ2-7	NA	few	CASSSSFHTVVQYF	TGTGCCAGCAGTTCGTCCTTTCATACAGTGGTACAGTACTTC
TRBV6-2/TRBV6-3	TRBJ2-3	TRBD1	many	CASSPFMGTGGADTQYF	TGTGCCAGCAGCCCCTTTATGGGGACAGGGGGTGCCGATACGCAGTATTTT
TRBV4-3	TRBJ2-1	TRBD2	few	CASSHSAGTMYEQFF	TGCGCCAGCAGCCATTCCGCCGGGACTATGTATGAGCAGTTCTTC
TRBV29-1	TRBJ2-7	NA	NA	CSVDASSVQYF	TGCAGCGTTGACGCTAGCAGCGTGCAGTACTTC
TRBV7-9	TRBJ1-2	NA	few	CASSITVIPNYGYTF	TGTGCCAGCAGCATAACAGTAATTCCTAACTATGGCTACACCTTC
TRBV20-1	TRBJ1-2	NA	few	CSAATTNYGYTF	TGCAGTGCTGCGACAACCAACTATGGCTACACCTTC
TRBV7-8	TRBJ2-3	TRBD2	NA	CASSLKSGRAGDTQYF	TGTGCCAGCAGCTTGAAGAGCGGGAGGGCCGGAGATACGCAGTATTTT
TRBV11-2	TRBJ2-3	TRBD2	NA	CASSPRLAVSTDTQYF	TGTGCCAGCAGCCCCCGACTAGCGGTTAGCACAGATACGCAGTATTTT
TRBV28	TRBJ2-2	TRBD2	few	CASREGLAFNTGELFF	TGTGCCAGCAGAGAGGGACTAGCGTTCAACACCGGGGAGCTGTTTTTT
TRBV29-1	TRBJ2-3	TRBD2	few	CSVELTSGYTDTQYF	TGCAGCGTTGAGCTCACTAGCGGCTACACAGATACGCAGTATTTT
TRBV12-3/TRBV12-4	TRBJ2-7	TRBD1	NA	CASSSTGTGSYEQYF	TGTGCCAGCAGCTCGACCGGGACAGGGTCCTACGAGCAGTACTTC
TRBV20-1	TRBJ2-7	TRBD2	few	CSASSSGTSYEQYF	TGCAGTGCTAGTTCTAGCGGGACCTCCTACGAGCAGTACTTC
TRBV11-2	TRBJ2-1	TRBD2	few	CASSLVGLAATPYNEQFF	TGTGCCAGCAGCCTAGTGGGACTAGCGGCGACTCCCTACAATGAGCAGTTCTTC
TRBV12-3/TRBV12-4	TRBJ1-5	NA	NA	CASSFGTGQPQHF	TGTGCCAGCAGTTTTGGGACCGGCCAGCCCCAGCATTTT
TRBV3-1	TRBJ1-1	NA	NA	CASSQGQGRVEAFF	TGTGCCAGCAGCCAAGGTCAGGGGCGGGTTGAAGCTTTCTTT
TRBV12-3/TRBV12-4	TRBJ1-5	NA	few	CASSFGGPNQPQHF	TGTGCCAGCAGTTTTGGCGGACCCAATCAGCCCCAGCATTTT
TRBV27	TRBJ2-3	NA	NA	CASSFDIQRSTDTQYF	TGTGCCAGCAGTTTCGATATCCAGCGGAGCACAGATACGCAGTATTTT
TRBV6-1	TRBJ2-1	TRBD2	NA	CASSESGGAFYEQFF	TGTGCCAGCAGTGAAAGCGGGGGGGCGTTTTATGAGCAGTTCTTC
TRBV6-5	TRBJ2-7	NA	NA	CASGSSTGLSEQYF	TGTGCCAGCGGATCCTCGACAGGTCTCTCCGAGCAGTACTTC
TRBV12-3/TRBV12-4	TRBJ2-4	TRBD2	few	CASSSRLAGKYF	TGTGCCAGCAGTTCACGACTAGCGGGAAAGTACTTC
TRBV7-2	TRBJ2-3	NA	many	CASSSKQRDTQYF	TGTGCCAGCAGCTCCAAACAGCGAGATACGCAGTATTTT
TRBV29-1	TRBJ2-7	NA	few	CSVEDGTTYEQYF	TGCAGCGTTGAAGATGGGACAACCTACGAGCAGTACTTC
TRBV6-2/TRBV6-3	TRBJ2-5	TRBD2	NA	CASSLRTSGTGGETQYF	TGTGCCAGCAGTCTCAGGACTAGCGGCACCGGCGGGGAGACCCAGTACTTC
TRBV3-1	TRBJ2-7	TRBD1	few	CASSQDGQGYEQYF	TGTGCCAGCAGCCAAGACGGACAGGGATACGAGCAGTACTTC
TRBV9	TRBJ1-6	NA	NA	CASSVAFGSPLHF	TGTGCCAGCAGCGTAGCCTTCGGCTCACCCCTCCACTTT
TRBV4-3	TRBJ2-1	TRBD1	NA	CASSQDRGLANEQFF	TGCGCCAGCAGCCAAGACAGGGGGCTAGCCAATGAGCAGTTCTTC
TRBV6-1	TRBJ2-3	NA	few	CASSQGVGSTDTQYF	TGTGCCAGCAGTCAGGGTGTAGGTAGCACAGATACGCAGTATTTT
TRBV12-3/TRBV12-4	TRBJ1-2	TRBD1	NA	CASSLAGGGGPPGYTF	TGTGCCAGCAGTTTAGCCGGGGGAGGGGGCCCACCGGGCTACACCTTC
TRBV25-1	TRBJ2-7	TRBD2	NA	CASTPSGGLNEQYF	TGTGCCAGCACTCCATCGGGGGGGCTGAACGAGCAGTACTTC
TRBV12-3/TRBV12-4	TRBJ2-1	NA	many	CASGTGREQFF	TGTGCCAGCGGTACAGGGCGTGAGCAGTTCTTC
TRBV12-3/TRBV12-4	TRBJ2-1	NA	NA	CASSRIYGAGNEQFF	TGTGCCAGCAGCCGAATTTACGGAGCGGGCAATGAGCAGTTCTTC
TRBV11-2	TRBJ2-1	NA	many	CASSPDRTIEQFF	TGTGCCAGCAGCCCAGACCGGACTATCGAGCAGTTCTTC
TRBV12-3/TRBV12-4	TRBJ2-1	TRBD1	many	CASSWGQGKRYEQFF	TGTGCCAGCAGTTGGGGACAGGGGAAGAGGTATGAGCAGTTCTTC
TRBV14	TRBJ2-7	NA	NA	CASSPSDGQTVYEQYF	TGTGCCAGCAGCCCGTCGGATGGACAAACGGTATACGAGCAGTACTTC
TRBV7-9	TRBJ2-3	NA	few	CASSFFRQGTDTQYF	TGTGCCAGCAGCTTCTTTCGGCAGGGAACAGATACGCAGTATTTT
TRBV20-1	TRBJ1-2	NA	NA	CSARPDYGYTF	TGCAGTGCCCGGCCTGATTATGGCTACACCTTC
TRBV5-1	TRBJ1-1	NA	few	CASSPTELNTEAFF	TGCGCCAGCAGCCCGACAGAACTGAACACTGAAGCTTTCTTT
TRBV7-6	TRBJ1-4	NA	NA	CASSLESGVKLFF	TGTGCCAGCAGCTTAGAATCGGGGGTAAAACTGTTTTTT
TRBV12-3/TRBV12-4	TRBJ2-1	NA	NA	CASSPAGTPSHEQFF	TGTGCCAGCAGTCCAGCCGGGACACCTTCCCATGAGCAGTTCTTC
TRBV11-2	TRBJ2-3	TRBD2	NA	CASSLRPSGSLEDTQYF	TGTGCCAGCAGCTTACGGCCTAGCGGGAGCCTTGAGGATACGCAGTATTTT
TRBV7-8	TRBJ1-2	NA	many	CASSSPLRADIGYTF	TGTGCCAGCAGCTCCCCCCTGAGGGCAGATATTGGCTACACCTTC